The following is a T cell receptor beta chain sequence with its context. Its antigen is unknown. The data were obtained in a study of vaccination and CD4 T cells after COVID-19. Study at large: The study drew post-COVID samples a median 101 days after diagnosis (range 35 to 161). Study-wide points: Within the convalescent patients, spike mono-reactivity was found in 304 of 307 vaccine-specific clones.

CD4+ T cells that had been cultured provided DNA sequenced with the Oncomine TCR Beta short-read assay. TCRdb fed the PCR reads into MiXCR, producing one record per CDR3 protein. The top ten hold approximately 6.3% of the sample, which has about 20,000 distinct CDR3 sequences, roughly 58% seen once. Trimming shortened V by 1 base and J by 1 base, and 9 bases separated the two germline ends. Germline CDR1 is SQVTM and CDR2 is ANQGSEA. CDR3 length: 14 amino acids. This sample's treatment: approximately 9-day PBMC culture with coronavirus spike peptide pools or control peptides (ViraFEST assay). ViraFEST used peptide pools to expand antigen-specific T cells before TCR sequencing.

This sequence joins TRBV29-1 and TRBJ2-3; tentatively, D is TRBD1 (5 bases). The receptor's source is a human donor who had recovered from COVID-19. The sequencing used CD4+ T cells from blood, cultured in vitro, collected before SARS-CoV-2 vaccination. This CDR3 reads CSVEGTRRTDTQYF. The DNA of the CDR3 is TGCAGCGTTGAAGGGACAAGACGCACAGATACGCAGTATTTT.